One and the same sample provided the 7 T cell receptor beta chains below, sequenced in a study of shared clonotypes between healthy human individuals. The table came from immunoSEQ multiplex PCR; TCRdb's copy has only in-frame clones and leaves some out. Among 2,500,000 or so clones listed, around nine tenths were seen once. Sequenced: naive CD4+ T cells sorted from blood. Described subset: CD45RA+ positively selected. The receptors shown here come from a man aged 18 to 30 in good health.

V and J are TRBV19 and TRBJ2-3; unclear D gene. Germline CDR1 reads LNHDA; CDR2 reads SQIVND (reference sequence). Trimming shortened V by 4 bases and J by 4 bases, and 12 bases separated the two germline ends. The length of the CDR3 is 14 residues. The CDR3 loop is CASSTRAPPDTQYF. CDR3 in DNA: TGTGCCAGTAGTACTCGGGCCCCCCCAGATACGCAGTATTTT.

The chain uses TRBV5-1 and TRBJ2-2; 12 positions agree with TRBD2. The CDR3 loop spans 19 amino acids. The germline CDR1 and CDR2 sequences are SGHRS and YFSETQ. The V segment lost 0 bases and the J segment 2 bases; nucleotides outside the gene matches: 8. The CDR3, as DNA: TGCGCCAGCAGCTTGGCCGCCGGACTAGCGGGGTTCAACACCGGGGAGCTGTTTTTT. Its protein is CASSLAAGLAGFNTGELFF.

The gene calls are TRBV5-1 and TRBJ2-7; no reliable D call. V lost 0 bases, J lost 4 bases, and 5 bases lay in between. CDR1 and CDR2 from the germline V gene are SGHRS and YFSETQ. The CDR3 consists of 12 residues. CDR3 DNA sequence: TGCGCCAGCAGCTTGGTCTGGTACGAGCAGTACTTC. Translating it yields CASSLVWYEQYF. Supplemented by reference TRBV5-1 and TRBJ2-7, the full variable domain reads KAGVTQTPRYLIKTRGQQVTLSCSPISGHRSVSWYQQTPGQGLQFLFEYFSETQRNKGNFPGRFSGRQFSNSRSEMNVSTLELGDSALYLCASSLVWYEQYFGPGTRLTVT.

This chain links TRBV6-5 with TRBJ1-6; D possibly corresponds to TRBD1 (6 bases). Trimming took off 0 bases at V and 6 bases at J, with 12 bases between the two ends. CDR3 length: 16 residues. Germline V lookup: CDR1 MNHEY, CDR2 SVGAGI. In DNA, the CDR3 is TGTGCCAGCAGTTACTCCCGAGGGGGGGGTAATTCACCCCTCCACTTT. Translating it yields CASSYSRGGGNSPLHF.

This chain uses TRBV6-5 with TRBJ2-2; TRBD1 matches at 12 bases. CDR3 size: 15 residues. V trimming: 8 bases; J trimming: 4 bases; junction bases outside the gene matches: 5. Germline V lookup: CDR1 MNHEY, CDR2 SVGAGI. The CDR3 sequence: CASSRDRGPTGELFF. The CDR3 region has the DNA TGTGCCAGCTCTCGGGACAGGGGGCCCACCGGGGAGCTGTTTTTT.

This rearrangement joins TRBV11-2 to TRBJ2-1, with no clear D. This CDR3 spans 14 amino acids. Germline V gene lookup returns CDR1 SGHAT and CDR2 FQNNGV. Trimming removed 3 bases from V and 4 bases from J, with 10 bases in between. The CDR3 DNA reads TGTGCCAGCAGCTTGACGGGCAGATACAATGAGCAGTTCTTC. The encoded protein is CASSLTGRYNEQFF.

This chain joins TRBV15 and TRBJ1-6; D remains unclear. This CDR3 has 13 amino acids. V was shortened by 7 bases and J by 7 bases, with 11 bases between the two germline ends. CDR1 is LNHNV, CDR2 YYDKDF, per germline (reference sequence). The CDR3 loop reads CATTVGRNSPLHF. In DNA form, the CDR3 reads TGTGCCACCACTGTAGGGCGGAATTCACCCCTCCACTTT.